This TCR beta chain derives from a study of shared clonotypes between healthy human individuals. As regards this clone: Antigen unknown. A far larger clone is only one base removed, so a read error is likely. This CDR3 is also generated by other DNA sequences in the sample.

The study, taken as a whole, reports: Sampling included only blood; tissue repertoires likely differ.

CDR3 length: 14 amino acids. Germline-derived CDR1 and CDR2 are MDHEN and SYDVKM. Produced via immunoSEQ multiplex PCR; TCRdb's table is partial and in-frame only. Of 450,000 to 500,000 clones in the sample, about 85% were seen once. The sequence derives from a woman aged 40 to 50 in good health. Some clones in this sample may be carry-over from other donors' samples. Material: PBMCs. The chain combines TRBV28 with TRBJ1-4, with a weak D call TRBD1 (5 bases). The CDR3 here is CASSLRRVEEKLFF. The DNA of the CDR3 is TGTGCCAGCAGCCTCCGCAGGGTGGAGGAAAAATTGTTTTTT.